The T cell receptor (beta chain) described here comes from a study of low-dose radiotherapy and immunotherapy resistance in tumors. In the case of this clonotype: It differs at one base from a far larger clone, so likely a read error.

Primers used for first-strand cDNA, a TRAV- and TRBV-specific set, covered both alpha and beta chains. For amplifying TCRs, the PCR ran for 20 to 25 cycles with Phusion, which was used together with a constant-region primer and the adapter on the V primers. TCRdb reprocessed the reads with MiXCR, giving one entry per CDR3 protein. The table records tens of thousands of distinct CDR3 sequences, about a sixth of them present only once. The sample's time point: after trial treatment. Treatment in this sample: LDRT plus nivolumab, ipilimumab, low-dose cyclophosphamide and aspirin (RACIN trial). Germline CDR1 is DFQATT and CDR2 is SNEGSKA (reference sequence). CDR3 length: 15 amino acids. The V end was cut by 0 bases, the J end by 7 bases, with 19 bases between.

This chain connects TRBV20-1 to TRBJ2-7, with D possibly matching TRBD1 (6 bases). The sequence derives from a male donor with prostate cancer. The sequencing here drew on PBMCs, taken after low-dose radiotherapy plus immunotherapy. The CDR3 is CSAREGTTTGNEQYF. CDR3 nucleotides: TGCAGTGCTAGAGAGGGGACAACCACAGGCAATGAGCAGTACTTC.